This is a list of T cell receptor beta chains from one sample in a study of CD8 T cells in ankylosing spondylitis. TCRdb independently ran MiXCR on the 5' RACE reads; one entry per CDR3 protein. The profile shows around 770,000 distinct CDR3 sequences, roughly 12% of them singletons. The specimen was blood, either unsorted or a sorted T cell fraction (not recorded which). These receptors all stem from a male donor with ankylosing spondylitis. Each CDR3 is given with its conserved first and last residue. Fields, in order: D gene, CDR3 length, V gene, clone size, J gene, CDR3 DNA, CDR3 protein. The D gene is left open where the match is weak. Clone size appears in some rows only: once, few, many, or a class for an expanded clone.

d_call: TRBD2; cdr3_length: 15; v_call: TRBV20-1; clone_size: few; j_call: TRBJ2-5; cdr3_nt: TGCAGTGCTAGAGGAAGCGGGACTAGCGTTTACACCCAGTACTTC; cdr3_aa: CSARGSGTSVYTQYF
d_call: -; cdr3_length: 16; v_call: TRBV5-1; clone_size: many; j_call: TRBJ2-2; cdr3_nt: TGCGCCAGCAGCCCCGGACATTTCGAGGACACCGGGGAGCTGTTTTTT; cdr3_aa: CASSPGHFEDTGELFF
d_call: TRBD1; cdr3_length: 13; v_call: TRBV2; clone_size: -; j_call: TRBJ1-6; cdr3_nt: TGTGCCAGCAGGGACAGGGGAAATCCACCCCTCCACTTT; cdr3_aa: CASRDRGNPPLHF
d_call: -; cdr3_length: 14; v_call: TRBV9; clone_size: -; j_call: TRBJ1-1; cdr3_nt: TGTGCCAGCAGCGTAGCCAGTATGAACACTGAAGCTTTCTTT; cdr3_aa: CASSVASMNTEAFF
d_call: TRBD2; cdr3_length: 17; v_call: TRBV4-2; clone_size: -; j_call: TRBJ2-5; cdr3_nt: TGTGCCAGCAGCCAAGACCCCTTTCAGCGGGGGGGCGAGGCCCAGTACTTC; cdr3_aa: CASSQDPFQRGGEAQYF
d_call: -; cdr3_length: 16; v_call: TRBV4-3; clone_size: few; j_call: TRBJ2-7; cdr3_nt: TGCGCCAGCAGCCAAGATTATGGGCACCGATCCTACGAGCAGTACTTC; cdr3_aa: CASSQDYGHRSYEQYF
d_call: -; cdr3_length: 13; v_call: TRBV5-6; clone_size: few; j_call: TRBJ1-1; cdr3_nt: TGTGCCAGCAGTCCCGGGACGGCAAATGGGGCTTTCTTT; cdr3_aa: CASSPGTANGAFF
d_call: -; cdr3_length: 11; v_call: TRBV20-1; clone_size: many; j_call: TRBJ1-4; cdr3_nt: TGCAGTGCTAACGGGGGTGGAAAACTGTTTTTT; cdr3_aa: CSANGGGKLFF
d_call: -; cdr3_length: 11; v_call: TRBV10-3; clone_size: many; j_call: TRBJ2-7; cdr3_nt: TGTGCCACCGGGCGAGACTACGAGCAGTACTTC; cdr3_aa: CATGRDYEQYF
d_call: -; cdr3_length: 13; v_call: TRBV20-1; clone_size: many; j_call: TRBJ2-7; cdr3_nt: TGCAGTGCTAGAATTCCGAATACCTACGAGCAGTACTTC; cdr3_aa: CSARIPNTYEQYF